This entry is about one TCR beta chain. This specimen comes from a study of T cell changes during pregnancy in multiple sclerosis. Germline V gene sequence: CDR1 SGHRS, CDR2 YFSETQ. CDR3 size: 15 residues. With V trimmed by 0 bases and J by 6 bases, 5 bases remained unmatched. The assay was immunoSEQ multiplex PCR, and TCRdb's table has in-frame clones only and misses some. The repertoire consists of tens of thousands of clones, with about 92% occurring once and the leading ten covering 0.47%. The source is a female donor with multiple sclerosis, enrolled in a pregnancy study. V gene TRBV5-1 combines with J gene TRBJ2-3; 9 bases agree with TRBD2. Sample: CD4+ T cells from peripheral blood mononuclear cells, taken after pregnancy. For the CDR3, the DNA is TGCGCCAGCAGCTTGGGAGCGGGGGGCCCCGATACGCAGTATTTT. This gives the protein CASSLGAGGPDTQYF.